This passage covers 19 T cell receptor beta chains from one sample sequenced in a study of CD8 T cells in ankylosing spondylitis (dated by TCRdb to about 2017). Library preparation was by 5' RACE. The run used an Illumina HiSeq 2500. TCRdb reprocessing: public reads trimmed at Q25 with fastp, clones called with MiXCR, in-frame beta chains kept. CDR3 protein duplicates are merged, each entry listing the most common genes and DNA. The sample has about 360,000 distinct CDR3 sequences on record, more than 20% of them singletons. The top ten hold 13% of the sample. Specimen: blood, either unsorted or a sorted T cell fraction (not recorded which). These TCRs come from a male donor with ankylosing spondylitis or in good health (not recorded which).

The CDR3 coding sequence is TGCAGTGCTAGAGTTATCCGGGTTGGAGCGGGGGGGCCGTTTGAGCAGTTCTTC. It specifies CSARVIRVGAGGPFEQFF. This sequence joins TRBV20-1 and TRBJ2-1; 10 bases map to TRBD2. The J segment lost 9 bases and the V segment lost 1 base, leaving 18 bases of the junction unmatched. The germline CDR1 and CDR2 sequences are DFQATT and SNEGSKA (reference sequence). The CDR3 loop spans 18 amino acids.

The CDR3 coding sequence is TGTGCCAGCAGCCCGACTTGGGACAGGGGGCTTTTGGAGACCCAGTACTTC. Its translation is CASSPTWDRGLLETQYF. The chain employs TRBV27 and TRBJ2-5, with 12 bases lining up with TRBD1. This CDR3 spans 17 amino acids. V lost 6 bases, J lost 5 bases, and 13 bases stayed unmatched. CDR1 is MNHEY, CDR2 SMNVEV, per germline (reference sequence).

DNA of the CDR3: TGTGCCAGCAGCCATTACTTCGGGCCCGGGACAATCACAGATACGCAGTATTTT. Residues: CASSHYFGPGTITDTQYF. The chain is built from TRBV3-1 and TRBJ2-3; TRBD1 is a possible D gene (6 bases). Trimming took off 3 bases at V and 2 bases at J, with 21 bases between the two ends. The germline V gene has CDR1 LGHDT and CDR2 YNNKEL (reference sequence). The length of the CDR3 is 18 residues.

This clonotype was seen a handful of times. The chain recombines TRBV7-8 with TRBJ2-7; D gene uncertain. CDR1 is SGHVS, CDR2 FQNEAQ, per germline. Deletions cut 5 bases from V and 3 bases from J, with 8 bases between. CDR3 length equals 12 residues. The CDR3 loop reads CASSTMVYEQYF. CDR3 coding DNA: TGTGCCAGCAGCACAATGGTCTACGAGCAGTACTTC.

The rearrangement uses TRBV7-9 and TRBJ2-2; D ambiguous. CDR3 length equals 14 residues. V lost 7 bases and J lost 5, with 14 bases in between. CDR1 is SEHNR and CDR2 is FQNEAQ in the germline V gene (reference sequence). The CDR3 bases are TGTGCCAGCATTCTTCGGAGTGAAACCGGGGAGCTGTTTTTT. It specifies CASILRSETGELFF.

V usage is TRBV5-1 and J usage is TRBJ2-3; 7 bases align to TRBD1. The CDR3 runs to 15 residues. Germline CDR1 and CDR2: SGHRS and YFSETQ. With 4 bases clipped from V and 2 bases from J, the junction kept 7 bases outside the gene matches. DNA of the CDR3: TGCGCCAGCAGCCCTCGGGACAGCTTCACAGATACGCAGTATTTT. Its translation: CASSPRDSFTDTQYF.

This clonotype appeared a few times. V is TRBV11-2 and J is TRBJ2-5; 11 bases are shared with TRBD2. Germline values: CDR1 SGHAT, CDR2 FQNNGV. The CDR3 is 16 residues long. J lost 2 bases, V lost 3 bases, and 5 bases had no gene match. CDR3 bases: TGTGCCAGCAGCTTCCTCAGACTAGCGGGGCAAGAGACCCAGTACTTC. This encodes CASSFLRLAGQETQYF. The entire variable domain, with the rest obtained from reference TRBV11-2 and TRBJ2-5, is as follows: EAGVAQSPRYKIIEKRQSVAFWCNPISGHATLYWYQQILGQGPKLLIQFQNNGVVDDSQLPKDRFSAERLKGVDSTLKIQPAKLEDSAVYLCASSFLRLAGQETQYFGPGTRLLVL.

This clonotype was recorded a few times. The CDR3: CASSLDGSDYEQYF. CDR3 bases: TGTGCCAGCAGCTTAGACGGGTCCGACTACGAGCAGTACTTC. V and J are TRBV7-9 and TRBJ2-7; D uncertain. Germline lookup yields CDR1 SEHNR and CDR2 FQNEAQ (reference sequence). Trimming took off 1 base at V and 3 bases at J, with 10 bases between the two ends. The CDR3 contains 14 residues.

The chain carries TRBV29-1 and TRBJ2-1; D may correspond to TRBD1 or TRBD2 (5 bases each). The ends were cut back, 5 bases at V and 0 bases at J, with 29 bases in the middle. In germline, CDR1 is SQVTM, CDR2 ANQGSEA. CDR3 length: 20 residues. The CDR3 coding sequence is TGCAGCGTTCCACCACCTGGGGACCTAGTATACTCGAGCTCCTACAATGAGCAGTTCTTC. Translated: CSVPPPGDLVYSSSYNEQFF.

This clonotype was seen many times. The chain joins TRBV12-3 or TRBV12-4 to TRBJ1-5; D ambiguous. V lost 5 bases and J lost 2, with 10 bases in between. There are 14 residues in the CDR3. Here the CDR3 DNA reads TGTGCCAGCAGTCCTGGTGGTGGCAATCAGCCCCAGCATTTT. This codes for CASSPGGGNQPQHF.

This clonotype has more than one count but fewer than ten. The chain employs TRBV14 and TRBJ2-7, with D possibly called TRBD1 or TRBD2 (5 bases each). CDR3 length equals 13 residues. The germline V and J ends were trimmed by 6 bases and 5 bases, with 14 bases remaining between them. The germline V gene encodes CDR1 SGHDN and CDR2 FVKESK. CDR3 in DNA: TGTGCCAGCAGGGGGCCAGGGACGGACGAGCAGTACTTC. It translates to CASRGPGTDEQYF.

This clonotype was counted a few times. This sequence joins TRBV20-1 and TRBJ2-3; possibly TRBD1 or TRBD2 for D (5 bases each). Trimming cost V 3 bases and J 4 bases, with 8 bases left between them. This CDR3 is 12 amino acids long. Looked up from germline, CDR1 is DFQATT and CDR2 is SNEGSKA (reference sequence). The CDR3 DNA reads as TGCAGTGCTAGGGGGGAGCCAGATACGCAGTATTTT. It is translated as CSARGEPDTQYF.

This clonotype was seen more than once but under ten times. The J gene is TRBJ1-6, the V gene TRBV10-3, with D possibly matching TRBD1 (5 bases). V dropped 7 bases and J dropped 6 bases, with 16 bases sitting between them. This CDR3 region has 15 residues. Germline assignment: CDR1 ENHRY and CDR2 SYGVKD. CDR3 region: CAITRDGGSNSPLHF. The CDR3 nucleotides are TGTGCCATCACCCGGGACGGGGGGTCTAATTCACCCCTCCACTTT.

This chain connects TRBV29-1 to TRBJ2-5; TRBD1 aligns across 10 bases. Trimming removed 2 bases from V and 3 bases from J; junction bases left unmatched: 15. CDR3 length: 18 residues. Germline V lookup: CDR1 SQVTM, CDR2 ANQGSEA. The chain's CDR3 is CSVEKGLAGQGVEETQYF. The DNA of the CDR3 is TGCAGCGTTGAAAAAGGTCTAGCAGGACAGGGGGTAGAAGAGACCCAGTACTTC.

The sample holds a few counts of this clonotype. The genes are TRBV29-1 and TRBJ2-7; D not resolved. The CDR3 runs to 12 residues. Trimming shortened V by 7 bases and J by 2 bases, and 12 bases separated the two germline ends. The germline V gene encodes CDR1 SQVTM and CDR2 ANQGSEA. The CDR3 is CSALDPAYEQYF. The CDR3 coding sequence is TGCAGCGCCCTGGACCCGGCCTACGAGCAGTACTTC.

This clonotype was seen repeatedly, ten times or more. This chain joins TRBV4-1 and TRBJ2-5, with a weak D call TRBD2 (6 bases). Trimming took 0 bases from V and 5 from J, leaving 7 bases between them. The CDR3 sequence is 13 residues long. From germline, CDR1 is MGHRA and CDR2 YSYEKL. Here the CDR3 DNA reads TGCGCCAGCAGCCAAGATCGGGAGGAGACCCAGTACTTC. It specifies CASSQDREETQYF.

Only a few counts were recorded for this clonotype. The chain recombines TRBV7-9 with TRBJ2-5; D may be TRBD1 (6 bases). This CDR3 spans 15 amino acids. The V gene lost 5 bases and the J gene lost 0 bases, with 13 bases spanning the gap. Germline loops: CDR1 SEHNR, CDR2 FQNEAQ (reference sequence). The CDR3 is CASSPRTVDQETQYF. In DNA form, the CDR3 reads TGTGCCAGCAGCCCCCGGACAGTTGACCAAGAGACCCAGTACTTC.

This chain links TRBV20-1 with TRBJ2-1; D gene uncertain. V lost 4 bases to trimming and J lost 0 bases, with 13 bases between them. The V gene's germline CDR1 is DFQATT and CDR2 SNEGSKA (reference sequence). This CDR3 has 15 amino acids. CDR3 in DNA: TGCAGTGCTAAGGCCCTGGATAGCTCCTACAATGAGCAGTTCTTC. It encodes CSAKALDSSYNEQFF.

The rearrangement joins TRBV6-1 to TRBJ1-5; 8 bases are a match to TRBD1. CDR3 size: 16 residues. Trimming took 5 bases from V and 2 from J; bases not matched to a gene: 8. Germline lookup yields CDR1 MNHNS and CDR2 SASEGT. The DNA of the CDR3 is TGTGCCAGCAGTCCAGACAGGGGAGCAGGCAATCAGCCCCAGCATTTT. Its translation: CASSPDRGAGNQPQHF.